Presented here are 6 T cell receptor beta chains from one specimen sequenced in a study of blood T cell repertoires in COVID-19. Only in-frame clones appear in the TCRdb table, and some are missing; sequencing was by immunoSEQ multiplex PCR. The table records around 70,000 clones, roughly nine tenths of them present only once. Sequencing was performed on peripheral blood. Receptors originate from a human donor in a cohort sampled during active COVID-19.

The chain joins TRBV9 to TRBJ2-2; 10 bases line up with TRBD2. Germline V gene sequence: CDR1 SGDLS, CDR2 YYNGEE. CDR3 length: 16 residues. Unmatched junction bases numbered 9, after V lost 3 bases and J lost 7 bases. The CDR3 coding sequence is TGTGCCAGCAGCGGTCTAGCGGGAGTTGACAGCGGGGAGCTGTTTTTT. This translates into CASSGLAGVDSGELFF.

This sequence joins TRBV27 and TRBJ2-7; 10 nucleotides match TRBD2. This CDR3 spans 18 amino acids. Germline V gives CDR1 MNHEY, CDR2 SMNVEV (reference sequence). J was trimmed by 0 bases and V by 0 bases; bases with no gene match: 8. CDR3 sequence: CASSLSGQREGHSYEQYF. In DNA form, the CDR3 reads TGTGCCAGCAGTTTATCGGGCCAGCGGGAGGGCCACTCCTACGAGCAGTACTTC.

This sequence joins TRBV5-1 and TRBJ2-7, with TRBD2 as a possible D gene (5 bases). Germline V lookup: CDR1 SGHRS, CDR2 YFSETQ. Trimming took 3 bases from V and 2 from J, leaving 12 bases between them. CDR3 length: 14 residues. The CDR3 is CASSSTRAAYEQYF. DNA for the CDR3: TGCGCCAGCAGCTCGACGCGGGCCGCCTACGAGCAGTACTTC.

The gene calls are TRBV5-1 and TRBJ1-2, with TRBD1 matching 7 bases. The CDR3 runs 18 residues. CDR1 SGHRS and CDR2 YFSETQ come from the germline V gene. With 0 bases clipped from V and 4 bases from J, the junction kept 15 bases outside the gene matches. CDR3 sequence reads: CASSLAGTETGFGYGYTF. The CDR3 DNA follows: TGCGCCAGCAGCTTGGCCGGGACAGAGACAGGTTTTGGCTATGGCTACACCTTC.

The CDR3 sequence is CASSEGRGKISGANVLTF. DNA for the CDR3: TGTGCCAGCAGTGAAGGTAGGGGCAAGATCTCTGGGGCCAACGTCCTGACTTTC. This sequence joins TRBV25-1 and TRBJ2-6; a possible D gene is TRBD1 (5 bases). Germline V gene data show CDR1 as MGHDK and CDR2 as SYGVNS. V was cut by 2 bases and J by 0 bases, with 14 bases left in between. The CDR3 spans 18 residues.

The chain couples TRBV3-1 (or the pseudogene TRBV3-2) to TRBJ1-4, with a weak D call TRBD1 (5 bases). The CDR3 has 15 amino acids. With 1 base removed from V and 4 bases from J, the gap between germline ends came to 10 bases. Germline loops: CDR1 LGHDT, CDR2 YNNKEL (reference sequence). The CDR3 coding sequence is TGTGCCAGCAGCCAAGGTATAGGGGTTAATGAAAAACTGTTTTTT. As protein: CASSQGIGVNEKLFF.